Following are 18 T cell receptor beta chains from one sample sequenced in a study of cytomegalovirus exposure and HLA in healthy donors. PCR was performed using 60 Vbeta and 13 Jbeta primers. Repertoires were generated with immunoSEQ multiplex PCR, while TCRdb's copy carries only in-frame clones and drops some. The table has about 110,000 clones, around 66% seen once. Sequencing was done on a sample of PBMCs. The receptors were gathered from a man aged 18 to 29 in good health and CMV-seropositive.

This chain joins TRBV6-1 and TRBJ1-4; TRBD1 is a possible D gene (6 bases). Germline V CDR1 and CDR2: MNHNS, SASEGT. Trimming stripped 5 bases from V and 5 bases from J, with 9 bases between. The CDR3 length is 13 residues. The DNA for the CDR3 is TGTGCCAGCAGTAGGACAGAAAATGAAAAACTGTTTTTT. Translated, it gives CASSRTENEKLFF.

This clone has ten or more counts. The gene calls are TRBV6-1 and TRBJ2-1; the match to TRBD1 covers 9 bases. This CDR3 is 14 amino acids long. The germline V gene has CDR1 MNHNS and CDR2 SASEGT. The V segment lost 7 bases and the J segment 3 bases; nucleotides outside the gene matches: 4. The CDR3 bases are TGTGCCAGCACCCGACAGGGGGACTACAATGAGCAGTTCTTC. Translation gives CASTRQGDYNEQFF.

This clone was observed once. The chain couples TRBV7-3 to TRBJ2-7; D is unclear. The length of the CDR3 is 13 residues. The germline gives CDR1 SGHTA, CDR2 FQGTGA. Trimming cost V 5 bases and J 4 bases, with 12 bases left between them. CDR3 sequence reads: CASSPQGGYEQYV. The CDR3 DNA is TGTGCCAGCAGCCCGCAAGGCGGTTACGAGCAGTACGTC.

V gene TRBV10-3 combines with J gene TRBJ1-2; D possibly corresponds to TRBD1 (6 bases). The ends were cut back, 3 bases at V and 5 bases at J, with 13 bases in the middle. This CDR3 region has 14 residues. CDR1 and CDR2 from the germline V gene are ENHRY and SYGVKD. The CDR3: CAISERGQPYGYTF. Written as DNA, the CDR3 is TGTGCCATCAGTGAACGAGGACAGCCATATGGCTACACCTTC.

This clone was seen a single time. The gene calls are TRBV4-2 and TRBJ1-4; TRBD1 might be the D (5 bases). This CDR3 region has 14 residues. The germline CDR1 and CDR2 sequences are LGHNA and YNFKEQ. The V end lost 0 bases, the J end lost 7 bases, and 9 bases lay between the germline ends. CDR3 loop: CASSQEGAVEKLFF. CDR3 coding DNA: TGTGCCAGCAGCCAAGAAGGGGCGGTTGAAAAACTGTTTTTT.

The chain recombines TRBV6-1 with TRBJ1-4; 12 bases align to TRBD1. Per the germline V gene, CDR1 is MNHNS and CDR2 is SASEGT. The CDR3 is made up of 16 amino acids. J gave up 8 bases and V 4 bases, and 8 bases lay outside the gene matches. The CDR3 DNA reads TGTGCCAGCAGTGCGACCCTTGGGACAGGGGGCGAAAAACTGTTTTTT. This encodes CASSATLGTGGEKLFF.

The chain links TRBV6-1 to TRBJ1-2; D ambiguous. V was pared by 3 bases and J by 2 bases, with 13 bases between. The CDR3 loop spans 15 amino acids. Germline CDR1 and CDR2: MNHNS and SASEGT. CDR3 sequence (DNA): TGTGCCAGCAGTGATTCTAGTACGGGAAACTATGGCTACACCTTC. The encoded protein is CASSDSSTGNYGYTF.

The rearrangement links TRBV10-2 to TRBJ2-7; TRBD2 agrees at 7 bases. The germline CDR1 and CDR2 sequences are WSHSY and SAAADI. J lost 3 bases, V lost 7 bases, and 9 bases had no gene match. This CDR3 is 14 amino acids long. The CDR3 DNA is TGCGCCAGCACACCGCAACTAGCGAACTACGAGCAGTACGTC. It encodes CASTPQLANYEQYV.

The genes are TRBV6-6 and TRBJ2-1; maybe TRBD1 (5 bases). The CDR3 consists of 15 residues. CDR1 is MNHNY and CDR2 is SVGAGI in the germline V gene (reference sequence). V lost 2 bases and J 5 bases, leaving 13 bases between the germline ends. The CDR3: CASSYETDLNNEQFF. The CDR3, as DNA: TGTGCCAGCAGTTACGAGACAGACCTAAACAATGAGCAGTTCTTC.

This chain connects TRBV28 to TRBJ2-3; no clear D gene. Trimming stripped 5 bases from V and 4 bases from J, with 16 bases between. This CDR3 contains 15 residues. Germline V CDR1 and CDR2: MDHEN, SYDVKM. The CDR3 spells CASSPPPSPPDTQYF. CDR3 in DNA: TGTGCCAGCAGTCCCCCCCCCTCCCCCCCAGATACGCAGTATTTT.

The rearrangement links TRBV28 to TRBJ1-6; perhaps TRBD1 as D (5 bases). Germline-derived CDR1 and CDR2 are MDHEN and SYDVKM. There are 12 residues in the CDR3. V was clipped by 9 bases and J by 6 bases, with 9 bases between them. CDR3: CASGRGNSPLHF. CDR3 nucleotides: TGTGCCAGTGGGAGGGGTAATTCACCCCTCCACTTT.

This chain joins TRBV5-4 and TRBJ1-3; TRBD1 matches at 7 bases. The CDR3 consists of 14 residues. The ends lost 4 bases at V and 3 bases at J; junction bases unmatched: 4. Germline V gene lookup returns CDR1 SGHNT and CDR2 YYREEE (reference sequence). CDR3 bases: TGTGCCAGCAGCGCGACAGGGTATGGAAACACCATATATTTT. It yields the protein CASSATGYGNTIYF.

This clone came up a few times. The chain employs TRBV6-5 and TRBJ1-1; tentatively, D is TRBD1 (5 bases). V was shortened by 6 bases and J by 5 bases, with 13 bases between the two germline ends. Germline CDR1 MNHEY, CDR2 SVGAGI. This CDR3 comprises 13 residues. The CDR3, as DNA: TGTGCCAGCAGGCCCAGGGAGGGGACTGAAGCTTTCTTT. It is translated as CASRPREGTEAFF.

The chain carries TRBV27 and TRBJ2-7, with 7 bases that match TRBD1. Looked up from germline, CDR1 is MNHEY and CDR2 is SMNVEV (reference sequence). J lost 2 bases, V lost 6 bases, and 7 bases had no gene match. The length of the CDR3 is 14 residues. Written as DNA, the CDR3 is TGTGCCAGCAGGGACCGCGGACAGGCCTACGAGCAGTACGTC. It is translated as CASRDRGQAYEQYV.

This chain links TRBV7-8 with TRBJ1-2, with 9 nucleotides matching TRBD1. The length of the CDR3 is 16 residues. Germline trimming cut 1 base from V and 5 bases from J; bases unmatched to any gene: 8. In germline, CDR1 is SGHVS, CDR2 FQNEAQ. The CDR3 region is CASSLGVLGQGYGYTF. The CDR3 DNA reads TGTGCCAGCAGCTTAGGAGTTTTGGGACAGGGTTATGGCTACACCTTC.

This sequence joins TRBV27 and TRBJ2-1; D call uncertain. Trimming stripped 6 bases from V and 0 bases from J, with 6 bases between. Germline values: CDR1 MNHEY, CDR2 SMNVEV (reference sequence). The CDR3 totals 13 residues. The CDR3 is CASSRSSYNEQFF. The CDR3, as DNA: TGTGCCAGCAGCCGGAGCTCCTACAATGAGCAGTTCTTC.

The genes are TRBV4-1 and TRBJ2-5; 9 bases match TRBD1. The trim removed 4 bases at V and 5 bases at J, leaving 8 bases unmatched. Germline values: CDR1 MGHRA, CDR2 YSYEKL. The length of the CDR3 is 15 residues. The DNA of the CDR3 is TGCGCCAGCAGCCCCGGACAGGGGAGTGGGGAGACCCAGTACTTC. Translated: CASSPGQGSGETQYF.

Concerning this clone itself: As the CDR3 is not closed by the conserved phenylalanine or tryptophan, this likely results from a read error. V usage is TRBV10-1 and J usage is TRBJ1-1; 8 bases agree with TRBD1. V lost 7 bases and J lost 0; bases outside the gene matches: 1. Per germline, CDR1 WNHNN and CDR2 SYGVQD (reference sequence). The CDR3 extends over 13 amino acids. The DNA of the CDR3 is TGCGCCAGCAAACAGGGGGTGAACACTGAAGCTTTCTCT. Translation gives CASKQGVNTEAFS.